Described below is a single T cell receptor (beta chain) sequence and its context. What it binds is not known. This specimen comes from a study of cytomegalovirus exposure and HLA in healthy donors. Background on the study: Of the donors genotyped, several hundred in all, around 76% fell in the Caucasian-associated ancestry cluster. Study-level results: TCR beta V segments were, for the most part, productive about 87% or about 30% of the time in an earlier analysis. The listing of 150 to 200 TCR beta chains classed them as cytomegalovirus-associated.

The CDR3 consists of 13 residues. Losses at the gene ends were 6 bases for V and 7 bases for J; bases not matched to a gene: 8. Germline V gives CDR1 MNHEY, CDR2 SVGAGI. PCR primers comprised 60 Vbeta and 13 Jbeta primers. Profiled with immunoSEQ multiplex PCR; TCRdb holds only in-frame clones, not every one. Of approximately 150,000 clones listed, 55% to 70% are singletons. The source of this sequence is a woman younger than 45 in good health and CMV-seropositive. The specimen sequenced was PBMCs. V and J are TRBV6-5 and TRBJ1-2; TRBD1 aligns across 7 bases. The CDR3 loop is CASSRTGTVGYTF. The CDR3 DNA reads TGTGCCAGCAGCCGAACCGGGACAGTTGGCTACACCTTC.